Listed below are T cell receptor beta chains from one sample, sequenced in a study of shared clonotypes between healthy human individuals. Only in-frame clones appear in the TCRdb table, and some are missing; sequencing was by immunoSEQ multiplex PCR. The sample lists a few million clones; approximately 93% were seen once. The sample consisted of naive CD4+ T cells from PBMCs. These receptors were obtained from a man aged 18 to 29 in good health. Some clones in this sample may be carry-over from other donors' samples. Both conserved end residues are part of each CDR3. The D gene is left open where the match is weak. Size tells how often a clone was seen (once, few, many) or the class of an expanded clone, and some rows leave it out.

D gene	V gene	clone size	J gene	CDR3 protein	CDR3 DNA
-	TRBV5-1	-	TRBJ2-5	CASSLGVGETQYF	TGCGCCAGCAGCTTGGGTGTGGGGGAGACCCAGTACTTC
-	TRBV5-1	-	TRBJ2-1	CASSLVADSSYNEQFF	TGCGCCAGCAGCTTGGTAGCGGACAGCTCCTACAATGAGCAGTTCTTC
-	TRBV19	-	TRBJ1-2	CASSIAGGVHYGYTF	TGTGCCAGTAGTATAGCGGGCGGGGTTCACTATGGCTACACCTTC
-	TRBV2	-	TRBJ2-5	CASSEFRESRETQYF	TGTGCCAGCAGCGAGTTCAGGGAATCGAGGGAGACCCAGTACTTC
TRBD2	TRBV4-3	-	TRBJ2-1	CASSQVRASGRDNEQFF	TGCGCCAGCAGCCAAGTCCGCGCTAGCGGGAGGGACAATGAGCAGTTCTTC
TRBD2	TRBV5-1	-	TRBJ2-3	CASSLGSSGLSTDTQYF	TGCGCCAGCAGCTTGGGATCTAGCGGTCTAAGCACAGATACGCAGTATTTT
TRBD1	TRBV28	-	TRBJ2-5	CASSRQGAWETQYF	TGTGCCAGCAGTCGACAGGGGGCCTGGGAGACCCAGTACTTC
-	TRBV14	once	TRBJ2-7	CASNSGTGSYEQYF	TGTGCCAGCAACTCCGGGACGGGCTCCTACGAGCAGTACTTC
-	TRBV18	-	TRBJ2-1	CASSPRLAKQFF	TGTGCCAGCTCACCACGCCTAGCGAAGCAGTTCTTC
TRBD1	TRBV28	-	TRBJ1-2	CASSLHRTGDGYTF	TGTGCCAGCAGCTTACATCGGACAGGGGATGGCTACACCTTC
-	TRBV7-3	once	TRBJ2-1	CASSLGVEQFF	TGTGCCAGCAGCTTAGGTGTTGAGCAGTTCTTC
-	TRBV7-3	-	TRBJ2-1	CASSFGSEQFF	TGTGCCAGCAGCTTCGGTAGTGAGCAGTTCTTC
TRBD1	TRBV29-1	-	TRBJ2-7	CSVDRDRGHEQYF	TGCAGCGTCGACCGGGACAGGGGCCACGAGCAGTACTTC
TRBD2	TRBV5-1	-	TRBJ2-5	CASSLAGPSGSQTQYF	TGCGCCAGCAGCTTGGCCGGGCCTAGCGGGAGCCAGACCCAGTACTTC
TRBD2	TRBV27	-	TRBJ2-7	CASSLSTSGRIYEQYF	TGTGCCAGCAGTTTATCGACTAGCGGGCGGATCTACGAGCAGTACTTC
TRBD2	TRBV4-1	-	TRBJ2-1	CASSPQSGSSYNEQFF	TGCGCCAGCAGCCCCCAAAGCGGGAGCTCCTACAATGAGCAGTTCTTC